This TCR beta chain is drawn from a study of cytomegalovirus exposure and HLA in healthy donors. Clones were read by immunoSEQ multiplex PCR, and TCRdb kept only the in-frame ones, dropping some. The sample holds some 140,000 clones, 70% to 90% seen once. The CDR3 is 16 residues long. Germline V gene data show CDR1 as SGDLS and CDR2 as YYNGEE. The V segment lost 0 bases and the J segment 1 base; nucleotides outside the gene matches: 4. Source material: PBMCs. This receptor was taken from a woman in her 30s in good health and CMV-seronegative. The V call is TRBV9, the J call TRBJ2-3, with 8 positions matching TRBD2. In DNA, the CDR3 is TGTGCCAGCAGCGTAGGTATTAGCGGGGGCACAGATACGCAGTATTTT. Translation gives CASSVGISGGTDTQYF. Full variable domain (missing parts from reference TRBV9 and TRBJ2-3): DSGVTQTPKHLITATGQRVTLRCSPRSGDLSVYWYQQSLDQGLQFLIQYYNGEERAKGNILERFSAQQFPDLHSELNLSSLELGDSALYFCASSVGISGGTDTQYFGPGTRLTVL.